This T cell receptor beta chain was documented in a study of T-cell reconstitution after alpha-beta-depleted transplantation in children. Overall study results and limits: Recipient T cells and thymic progenitors that survived gave rise to the high TCRbeta diversity observed at day 60 in some patients. Counts and diversity of T cells one year after transplant came mostly from newly produced T cells. Reports say that about two months after transplant, the alpha-beta T cells came out of several hundred graft clones that had expanded.

This sample's TCRbeta library carried unique molecular identifier barcodes. TCRdb processed the PCR reads anew with MiXCR; each CDR3 protein has one entry. The sample holds about 420,000 distinct CDR3 sequences, roughly 15% seen once. Trimming at V came to 2 bases and at J to 0 bases, leaving 5 bases not matched to a gene. CDR1 and CDR2 from the germline V gene are SGDLS and YYNGEE. CDR3 length: 16 amino acids. This clonotype was counted between two and nine times. Antigen: not known. This TCR was sampled from a boy in the first two years of life who had a stem cell transplant for Wiskott-Aldrich syndrome, so the T cells may come from the graft donor. The V call is TRBV9, the J call TRBJ2-3, with 8 bases identical to TRBD2. The material was PBMCs, mostly from graft donor cells, obtained 360 days after TCRalphabeta/CD19-depleted stem cell transplant. As DNA, the CDR3 is TGTGCCAGCAGCGTTAGCGGGATATGGAGCACAGATACGCAGTATTTT. This translates into CASSVSGIWSTDTQYF.